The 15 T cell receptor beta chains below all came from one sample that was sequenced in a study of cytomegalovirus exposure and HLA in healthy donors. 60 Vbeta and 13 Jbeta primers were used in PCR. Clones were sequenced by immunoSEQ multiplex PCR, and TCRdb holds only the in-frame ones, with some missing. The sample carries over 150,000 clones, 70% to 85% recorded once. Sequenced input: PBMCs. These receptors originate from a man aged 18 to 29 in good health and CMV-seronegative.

The CDR3 nucleotides read TGTGCCAGCAGCTTGGCAGCAGGTCAAATCTCCTACGAGCAGTACTTC. This codes for CASSLAAGQISYEQYF. V is TRBV5-6 and J is TRBJ2-7; no clear D. CDR3 size: 16 residues. Trimming cost V 0 bases and J 0 bases, with 13 bases left between them. From germline, CDR1 is SGHDT and CDR2 YYEEEE.

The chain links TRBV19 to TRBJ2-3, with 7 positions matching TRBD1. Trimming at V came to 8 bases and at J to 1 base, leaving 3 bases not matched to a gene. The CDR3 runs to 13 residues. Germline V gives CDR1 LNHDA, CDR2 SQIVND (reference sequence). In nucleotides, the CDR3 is TGTGCCAGTTGTACAGGGGGCACAGATACGCAGTATTTT. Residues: CASCTGGTDTQYF.

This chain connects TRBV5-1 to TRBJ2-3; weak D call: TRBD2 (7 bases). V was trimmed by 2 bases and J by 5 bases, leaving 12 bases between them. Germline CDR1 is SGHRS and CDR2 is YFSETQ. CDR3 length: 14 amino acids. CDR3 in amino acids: CASSLGGAKDTQYF. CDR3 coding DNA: TGCGCCAGCAGCTTAGGGGGGGCGAAAGATACGCAGTATTTT.

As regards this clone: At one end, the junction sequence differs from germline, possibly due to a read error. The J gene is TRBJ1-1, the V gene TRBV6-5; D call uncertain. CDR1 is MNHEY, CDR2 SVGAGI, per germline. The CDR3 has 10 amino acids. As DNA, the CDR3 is TGTGCCAGCAGCCCCCTAAAGCGGGACTTT. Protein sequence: CASSPLKRDF.

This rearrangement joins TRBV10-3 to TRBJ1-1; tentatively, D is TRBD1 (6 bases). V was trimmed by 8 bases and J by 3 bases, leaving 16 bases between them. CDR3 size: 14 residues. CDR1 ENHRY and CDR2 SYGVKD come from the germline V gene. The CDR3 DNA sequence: TGTGCCATCGTGGCGGGGGCGAAGGACACTGAAGCTTTCTTT. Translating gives CAIVAGAKDTEAFF.

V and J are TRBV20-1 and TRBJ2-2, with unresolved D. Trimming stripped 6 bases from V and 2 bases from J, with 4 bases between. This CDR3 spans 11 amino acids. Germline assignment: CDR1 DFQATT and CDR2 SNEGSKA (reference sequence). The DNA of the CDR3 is TGCAGTGCCCTTAACACCGGGGAGCTGTTTTTT. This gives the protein CSALNTGELFF.

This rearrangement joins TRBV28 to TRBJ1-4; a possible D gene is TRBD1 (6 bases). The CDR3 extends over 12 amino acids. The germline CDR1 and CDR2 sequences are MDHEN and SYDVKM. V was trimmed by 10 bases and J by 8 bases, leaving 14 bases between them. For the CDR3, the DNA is TGTGCCATAACCGGGGGGCACGAAAAACTGTTTTTT. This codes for CAITGGHEKLFF.

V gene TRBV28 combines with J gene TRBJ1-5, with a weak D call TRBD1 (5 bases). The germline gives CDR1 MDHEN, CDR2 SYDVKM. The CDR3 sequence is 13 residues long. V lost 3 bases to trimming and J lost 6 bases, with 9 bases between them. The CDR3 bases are TGTGCCAGCAGTTTTGCGGGGGGTCAGCCCCAGCATTTT. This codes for CASSFAGGQPQHF.

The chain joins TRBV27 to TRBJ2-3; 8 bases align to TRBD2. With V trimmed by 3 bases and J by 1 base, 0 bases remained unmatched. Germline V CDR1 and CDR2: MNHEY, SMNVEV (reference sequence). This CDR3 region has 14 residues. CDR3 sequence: CASSLTSGTDTQYF. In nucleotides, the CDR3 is TGTGCCAGCAGTTTGACTAGCGGCACAGATACGCAGTATTTT.

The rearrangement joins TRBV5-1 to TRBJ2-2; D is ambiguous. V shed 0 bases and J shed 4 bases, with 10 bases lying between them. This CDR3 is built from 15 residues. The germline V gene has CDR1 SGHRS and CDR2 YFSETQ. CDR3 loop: CASSLDLSATGELFF. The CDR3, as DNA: TGCGCCAGCAGCTTGGATCTGAGTGCCACCGGGGAGCTGTTTTTT.

The CDR3 loop is CASSMAGPPLHF. In nucleotides, the CDR3 is TGTGCCAGTAGTATGGCGGGTCCACCCCTCCACTTT. The V gene is TRBV19, the J gene TRBJ1-6; D call uncertain. This CDR3 has 12 amino acids. V lost 3 bases and J lost 11, with 8 bases in between. Per the germline V gene, CDR1 is LNHDA and CDR2 is SQIVND (reference sequence).

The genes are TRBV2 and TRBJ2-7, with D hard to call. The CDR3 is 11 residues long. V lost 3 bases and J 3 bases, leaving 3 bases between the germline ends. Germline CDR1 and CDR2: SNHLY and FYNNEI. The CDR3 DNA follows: TGTGCCAGCAGTGACCACTACGAGCAGTACTTC. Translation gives CASSDHYEQYF.

The CDR3: CASSFRQGASNQPQHF. As DNA, the CDR3 is TGTGCCAGCAGCTTTAGACAGGGGGCAAGCAATCAGCCCCAGCATTTT. The J gene is TRBJ1-5, the V gene TRBV5-8; 10 bases align to TRBD1. V shed 2 bases and J 1 base; nucleotides not matched to a gene: 3. The length of the CDR3 is 16 residues. Germline loops: CDR1 SGHTS, CDR2 YDEGEE.

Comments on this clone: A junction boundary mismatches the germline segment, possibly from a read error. The CDR3 DNA is TGTGCCAGCAGCCTAGGCCAGGAAGCTCTCTATGGCTACACCTTC. Its protein product is CASSLGQEALYGYTF. The J gene is TRBJ1-2, the V gene TRBV13; no firm D call. The CDR3 length is 15 residues. Germline CDR1 reads PRHDT; CDR2 reads FYEKMQ (reference sequence).

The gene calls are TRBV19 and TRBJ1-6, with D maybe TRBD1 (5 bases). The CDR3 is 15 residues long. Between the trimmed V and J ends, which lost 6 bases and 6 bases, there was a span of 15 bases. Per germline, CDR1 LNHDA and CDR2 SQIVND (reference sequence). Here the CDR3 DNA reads TGTGCCAGTAGCTTCCGGGAGAGGGGTAATTCACCCCTCCACTTT. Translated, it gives CASSFRERGNSPLHF. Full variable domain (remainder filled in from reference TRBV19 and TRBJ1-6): DGGITQSPKYLFRKEGQNVTLSCEQNLNHDAMYWYRQDPGQGLRLIYYSQIVNDFQKGDIAEGYSVSREKKESFPLTVTSAQKNPTAFYLCASSFRERGNSPLHFGNGTRLTVT.